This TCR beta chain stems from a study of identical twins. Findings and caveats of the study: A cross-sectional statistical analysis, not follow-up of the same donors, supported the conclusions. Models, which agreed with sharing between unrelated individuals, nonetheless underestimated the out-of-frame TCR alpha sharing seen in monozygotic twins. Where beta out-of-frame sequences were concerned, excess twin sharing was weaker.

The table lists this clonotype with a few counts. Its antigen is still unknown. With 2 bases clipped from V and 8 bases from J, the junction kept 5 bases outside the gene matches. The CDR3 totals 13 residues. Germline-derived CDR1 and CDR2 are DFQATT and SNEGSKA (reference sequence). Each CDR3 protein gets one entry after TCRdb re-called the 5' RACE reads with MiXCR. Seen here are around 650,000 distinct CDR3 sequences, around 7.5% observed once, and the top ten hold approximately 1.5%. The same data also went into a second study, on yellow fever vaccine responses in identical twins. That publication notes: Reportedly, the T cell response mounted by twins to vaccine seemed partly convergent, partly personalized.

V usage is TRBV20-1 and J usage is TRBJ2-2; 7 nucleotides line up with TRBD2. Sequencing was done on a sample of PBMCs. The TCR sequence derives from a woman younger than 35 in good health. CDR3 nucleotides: TGCAGTGCTAGACCGGGGGGATGGGGGGAGCTGTTTTTT. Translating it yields CSARPGGWGELFF.